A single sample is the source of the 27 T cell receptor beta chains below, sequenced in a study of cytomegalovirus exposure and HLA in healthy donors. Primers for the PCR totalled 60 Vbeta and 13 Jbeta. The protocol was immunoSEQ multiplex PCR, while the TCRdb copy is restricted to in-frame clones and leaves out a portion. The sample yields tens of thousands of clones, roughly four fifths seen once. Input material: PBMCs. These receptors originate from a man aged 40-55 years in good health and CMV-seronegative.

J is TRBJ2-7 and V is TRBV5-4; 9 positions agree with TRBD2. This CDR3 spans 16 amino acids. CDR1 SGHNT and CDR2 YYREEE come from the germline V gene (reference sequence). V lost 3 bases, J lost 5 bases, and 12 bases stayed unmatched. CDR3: CASSSSWAGGPHEQYF. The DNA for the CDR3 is TGTGCCAGCAGCTCGTCATGGGCGGGAGGGCCCCACGAGCAGTACTTC.

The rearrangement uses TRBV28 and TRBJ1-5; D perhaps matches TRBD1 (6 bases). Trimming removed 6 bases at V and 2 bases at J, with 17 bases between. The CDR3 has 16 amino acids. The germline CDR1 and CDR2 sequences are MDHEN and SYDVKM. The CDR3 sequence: CASRTTRGAGNQPQHF. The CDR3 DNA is TGTGCCAGCAGGACCACCCGGGGGGCTGGCAATCAGCCCCAGCATTTT. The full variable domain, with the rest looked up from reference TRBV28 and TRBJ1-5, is DVKVTQSSRYLVKRTGEKVFLECVQDMDHENMFWYRQDPGLGLRLIYFSYDVKMKEKGDIPEGYSVSREKKERFSLILESASTNQTSMYLCASRTTRGAGNQPQHFGDGTRLSIL.

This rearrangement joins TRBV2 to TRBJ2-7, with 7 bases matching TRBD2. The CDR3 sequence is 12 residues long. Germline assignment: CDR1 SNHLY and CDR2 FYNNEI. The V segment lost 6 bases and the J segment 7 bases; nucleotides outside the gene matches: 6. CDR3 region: CASRGGRYEQYF. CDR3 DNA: TGTGCCAGCAGGGGCGGGAGATATGAGCAGTACTTC.

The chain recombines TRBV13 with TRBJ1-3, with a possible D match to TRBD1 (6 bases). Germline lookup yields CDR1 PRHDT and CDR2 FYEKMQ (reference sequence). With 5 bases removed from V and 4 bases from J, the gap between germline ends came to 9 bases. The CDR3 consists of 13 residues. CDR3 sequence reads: CASSPGQGNTIYF. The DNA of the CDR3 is TGTGCCAGCAGCCCCGGACAGGGAAACACCATATATTTT.

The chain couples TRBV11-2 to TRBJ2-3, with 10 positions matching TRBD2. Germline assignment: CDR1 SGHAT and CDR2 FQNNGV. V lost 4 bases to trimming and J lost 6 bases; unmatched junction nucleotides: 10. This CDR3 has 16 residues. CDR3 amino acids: CASSSRTSGLRDTQYF. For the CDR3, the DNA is TGTGCCAGCAGCTCTCGGACTAGCGGTTTGAGGGATACGCAGTATTTT.

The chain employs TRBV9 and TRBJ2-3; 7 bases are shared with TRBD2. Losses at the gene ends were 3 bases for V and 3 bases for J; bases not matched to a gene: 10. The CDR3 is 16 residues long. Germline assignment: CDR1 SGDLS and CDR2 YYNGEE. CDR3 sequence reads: CASSALSGLQTDTQYF. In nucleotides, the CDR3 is TGTGCCAGCAGCGCACTTAGCGGGCTCCAGACAGATACGCAGTATTTT.

The CDR3 region is CASSLGGLAGVRYEQYF. CDR3 in DNA: TGCGCCAGCAGCTTGGGAGGACTAGCGGGAGTCAGGTACGAGCAGTACTTC. The V call is TRBV5-1, the J call TRBJ2-7; 13 nucleotides align to TRBD2. The V segment lost 0 bases and the J segment 4 bases; nucleotides outside the gene matches: 7. The length of the CDR3 is 17 residues. Germline V gene sequence: CDR1 SGHRS, CDR2 YFSETQ.

Here the CDR3 reads CASSGTGDLWVYGYTF. CDR3 DNA sequence: TGTGCCAGCAGTGGGACAGGGGATCTTTGGGTCTATGGCTACACCTTC. V gene TRBV2 combines with J gene TRBJ1-2; 9 nucleotides match TRBD1. CDR3 length: 16 amino acids. The V segment lost 4 bases and the J segment 4 bases; nucleotides outside the gene matches: 10. Germline V CDR1 and CDR2: SNHLY, FYNNEI. Variable domain in full (rest from reference TRBV2 and TRBJ1-2): EPEVTQTPSHQVTQMGQEVILRCVPISNHLYFYWYRQILGQKVEFLVSFYNNEISEKSEIFDDQFSVERPDGSNFTLKIRSTKLEDSAMYFCASSGTGDLWVYGYTFGSGTRLTVV.

DNA for the CDR3: TGTGCCAGCAGCCGTGGGGCAGGGGGCTACACCTTC. Its protein product is CASSRGAGGYTF. The V gene is TRBV14, the J gene TRBJ1-2; D perhaps matches TRBD1 (5 bases). The V end was cut by 4 bases, the J end by 8 bases, with 11 bases between. The CDR3 consists of 12 residues. The germline gives CDR1 SGHDN, CDR2 FVKESK.

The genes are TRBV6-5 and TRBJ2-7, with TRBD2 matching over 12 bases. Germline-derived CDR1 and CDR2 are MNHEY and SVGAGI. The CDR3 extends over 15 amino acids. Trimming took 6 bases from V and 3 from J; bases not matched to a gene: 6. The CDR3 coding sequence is TGTGCCAGCAGCCTGGGGACTAGCGGGTTCTACGAGCAGTACTTC. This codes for CASSLGTSGFYEQYF.

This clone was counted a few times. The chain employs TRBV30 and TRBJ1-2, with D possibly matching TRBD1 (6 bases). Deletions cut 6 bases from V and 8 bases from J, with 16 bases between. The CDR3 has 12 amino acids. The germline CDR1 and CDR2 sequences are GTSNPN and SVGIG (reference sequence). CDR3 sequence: CACKTGLFGYTF. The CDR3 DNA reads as TGTGCCTGTAAAACAGGGTTGTTCGGCTACACCTTC.

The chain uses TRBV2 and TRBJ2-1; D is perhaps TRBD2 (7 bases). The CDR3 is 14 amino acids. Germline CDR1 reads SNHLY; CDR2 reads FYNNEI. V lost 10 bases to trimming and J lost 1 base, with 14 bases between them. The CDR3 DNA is TGTGCCAAAGGGGGGAGGGCTTCCTACAATGAGCAGTTCTTC. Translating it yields CAKGGRASYNEQFF. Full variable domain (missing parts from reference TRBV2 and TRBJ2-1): EPEVTQTPSHQVTQMGQEVILRCVPISNHLYFYWYRQILGQKVEFLVSFYNNEISEKSEIFDDQFSVERPDGSNFTLKIRSTKLEDSAMYFCAKGGRASYNEQFFGPGTRLTVL.

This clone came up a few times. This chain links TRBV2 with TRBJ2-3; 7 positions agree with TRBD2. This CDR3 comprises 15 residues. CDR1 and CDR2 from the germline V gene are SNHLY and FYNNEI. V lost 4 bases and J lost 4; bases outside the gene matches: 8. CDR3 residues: CASSAMASGSDTQYF. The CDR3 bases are TGTGCCAGCAGTGCTATGGCTAGCGGATCAGATACGCAGTATTTT.

CDR3: CASRSSTVNYGYTF. The CDR3 DNA reads as TGTGCAAGTCGCTCCTCGACAGTGAACTATGGCTACACCTTC. V and J are TRBV12-2 and TRBJ1-2; the listed D gene, TRBD1, was not tested against the DNA. TRBV12-2 is a recognized pseudogene. This CDR3 region has 14 residues.

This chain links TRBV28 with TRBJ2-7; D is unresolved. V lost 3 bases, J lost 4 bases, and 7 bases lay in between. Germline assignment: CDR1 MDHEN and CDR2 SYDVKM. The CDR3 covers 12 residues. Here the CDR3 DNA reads TGTGCCAGCAGTTTTAACGGGTACGAGCAGTACTTC. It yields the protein CASSFNGYEQYF.

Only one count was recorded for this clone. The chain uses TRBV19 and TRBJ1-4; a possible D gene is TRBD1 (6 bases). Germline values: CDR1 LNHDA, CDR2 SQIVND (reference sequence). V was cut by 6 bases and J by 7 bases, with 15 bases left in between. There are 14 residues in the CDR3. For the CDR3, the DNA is TGTGCCAGTAGCGAGGGACACGGCGGTGAAAAACTGTTTTTT. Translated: CASSEGHGGEKLFF. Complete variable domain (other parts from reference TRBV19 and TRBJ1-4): DGGITQSPKYLFRKEGQNVTLSCEQNLNHDAMYWYRQDPGQGLRLIYYSQIVNDFQKGDIAEGYSVSREKKESFPLTVTSAQKNPTAFYLCASSEGHGGEKLFFGSGTQLSVL.

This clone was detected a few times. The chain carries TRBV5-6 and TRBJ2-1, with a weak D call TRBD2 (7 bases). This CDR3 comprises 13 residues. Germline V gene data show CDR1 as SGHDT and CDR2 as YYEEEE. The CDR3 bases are TGTGCAGGGGGGAGCGGGACCTACAATGAGCAGTTCTTC. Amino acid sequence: CAGGSGTYNEQFF.

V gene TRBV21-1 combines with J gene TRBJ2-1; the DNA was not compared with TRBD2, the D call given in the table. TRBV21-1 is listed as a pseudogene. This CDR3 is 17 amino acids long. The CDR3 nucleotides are TGTGCCAGCAGCACGCCCGGGACTCCCATGAACAACAATGAGCAGTTCTTC. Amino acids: CASSTPGTPMNNNEQFF.

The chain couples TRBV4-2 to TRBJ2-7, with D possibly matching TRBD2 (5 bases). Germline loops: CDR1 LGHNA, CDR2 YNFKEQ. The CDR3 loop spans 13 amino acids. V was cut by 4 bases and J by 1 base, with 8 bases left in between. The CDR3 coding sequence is TGTGCCAGCAGCCCACCGGGATCCTACGAGCAGTACTTC. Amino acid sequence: CASSPPGSYEQYF.

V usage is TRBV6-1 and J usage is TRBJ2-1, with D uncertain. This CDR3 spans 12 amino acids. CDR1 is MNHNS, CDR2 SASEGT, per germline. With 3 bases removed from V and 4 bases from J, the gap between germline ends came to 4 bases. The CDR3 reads CASSDSYNEQFF. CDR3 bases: TGTGCCAGCAGTGACTCGTACAATGAGCAGTTCTTC.

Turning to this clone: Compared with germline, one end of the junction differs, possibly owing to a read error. CDR3 sequence reads: CASRTSGRGDTQYF. In nucleotides, the CDR3 is TGTGCGAGCAGGACTAGCGGTAGAGGAGATACGCAGTATTTT. J is TRBJ2-3 and V is TRBV14; 10 nucleotides match TRBD2. CDR3 length: 14 residues. Per germline, CDR1 SGHDN and CDR2 FVKESK.

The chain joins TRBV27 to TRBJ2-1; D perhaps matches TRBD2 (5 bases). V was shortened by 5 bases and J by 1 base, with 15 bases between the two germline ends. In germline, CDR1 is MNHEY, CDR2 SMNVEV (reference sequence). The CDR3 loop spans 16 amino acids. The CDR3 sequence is CASSASKGSSYNEQFF. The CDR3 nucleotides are TGTGCCAGCAGTGCATCGAAAGGGAGTTCCTACAATGAGCAGTTCTTC.

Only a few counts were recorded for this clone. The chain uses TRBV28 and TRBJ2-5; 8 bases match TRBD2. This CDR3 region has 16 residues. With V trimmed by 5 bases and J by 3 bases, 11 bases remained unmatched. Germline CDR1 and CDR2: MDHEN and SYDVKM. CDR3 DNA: TGTGCCAGCAGTCCCCTTGGGTTTAGCGGGAAAGAGACCCAGTACTTC. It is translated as CASSPLGFSGKETQYF.

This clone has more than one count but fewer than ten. CDR3 sequence (DNA): TGTGCCAGCAGTGTCAGGGGGCGGGAAACTGAAGCTTTCTTT. Protein: CASSVRGRETEAFF. The chain joins TRBV2 to TRBJ1-1; 8 nucleotides agree with TRBD1. Germline lookup yields CDR1 SNHLY and CDR2 FYNNEI. CDR3 length: 14 amino acids. Trimming cost V 4 bases and J 5 bases; bases outside gene matches: 6.

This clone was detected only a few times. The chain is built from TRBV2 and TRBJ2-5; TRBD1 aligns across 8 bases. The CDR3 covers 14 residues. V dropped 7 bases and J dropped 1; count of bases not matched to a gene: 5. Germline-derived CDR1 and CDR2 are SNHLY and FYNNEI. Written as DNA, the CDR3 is TGTGCCAGCAACTCTGGACAGGGCCAAGAGACCCAGTACTTC. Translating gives CASNSGQGQETQYF.

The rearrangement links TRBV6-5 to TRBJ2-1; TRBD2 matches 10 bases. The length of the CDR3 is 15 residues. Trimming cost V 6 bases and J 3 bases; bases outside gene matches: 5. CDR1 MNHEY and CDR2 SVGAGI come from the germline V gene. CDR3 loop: CASRRLAGVYNEQFF. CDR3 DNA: TGTGCCAGCAGAAGACTAGCGGGCGTCTACAATGAGCAGTTCTTC.

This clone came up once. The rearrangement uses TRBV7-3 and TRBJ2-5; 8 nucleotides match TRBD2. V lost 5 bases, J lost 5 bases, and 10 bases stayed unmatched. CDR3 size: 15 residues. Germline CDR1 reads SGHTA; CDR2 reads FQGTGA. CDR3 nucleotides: TGTGCCAGCAGCCGAAGTCCGGGAGGGAGTGAGACCCAGTACTTC. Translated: CASSRSPGGSETQYF.